Presented here are 21 T cell receptor beta chains from one specimen sequenced in a study of shared clonotypes between healthy human individuals. Sequenced by immunoSEQ multiplex PCR; TCRdb stores in-frame clones only, minus some. The table records over 400,000 clones, around 73% of them present only once. The specimen was PBMCs. The source of these receptors is a woman in her thirties or forties in good health. Some clones in this sample may be carry-over from other donors' samples.

The J gene is TRBJ2-1, the V gene TRBV6-1; D unresolved. CDR1 and CDR2 (germline): MNHNS, SASEGT. With 5 bases removed from V and 0 bases from J, the gap between germline ends came to 11 bases. CDR3 length: 15 residues. CDR3 DNA sequence: TGTGCCAGCAGTCCGGACCGCAGCTCCTACAATGAGCAGTTCTTC. It translates to CASSPDRSSYNEQFF.

The chain uses TRBV18 and TRBJ2-6, with 8 nucleotides matching TRBD1. V trimming: 5 bases; J trimming: 3 bases; junction bases outside the gene matches: 6. Germline V gene lookup returns CDR1 KGHSH and CDR2 LQKENI. This CDR3 spans 16 amino acids. The CDR3 sequence: CASSTDRVNGANVLTF. The CDR3 region has the DNA TGTGCCAGCTCAACGGACAGGGTTAATGGGGCCAACGTCCTGACTTTC.

The V call is TRBV18, the J call TRBJ2-1; D may match TRBD1 or TRBD2 (5 bases each). With 6 bases removed from V and 5 bases from J, the gap between germline ends came to 8 bases. Germline values: CDR1 KGHSH, CDR2 LQKENI. CDR3 size: 12 residues. For the CDR3, the DNA is TGTGCCAGCTCGCCGGGACACAATGAGCAGTTCTTC. It translates to CASSPGHNEQFF.

V gene TRBV6-6 combines with J gene TRBJ2-1; D is unclear. The V gene's germline CDR1 is MNHNY and CDR2 SVGAGI (reference sequence). Trimming took off 6 bases at V and 11 bases at J, with 8 bases between the two ends. CDR3 length equals 10 residues. The CDR3 DNA reads as TGTGCCAGCAGCCACCGGCAGCAGTTCTTC. Protein: CASSHRQQFF.

This clone was detected only a few times. The J gene is TRBJ1-2, the V gene TRBV30; 7 bases map to TRBD1. The germline V gene encodes CDR1 GTSNPN and CDR2 SVGIG (reference sequence). The V and J ends lost 2 bases and 5 bases, in that order; junction bases with no gene match: 14. This CDR3 spans 16 amino acids. CDR3 DNA sequence: TGTGCCTGGAGTCTCCGGGACAGCGACTGGGGATATGGCTACACCTTC. As protein: CAWSLRDSDWGYGYTF.

The CDR3 coding sequence is TGTGCCAGCACTAGCGGGGCTACCGAGGGGTACGAGCAGTACTTC. It specifies CASTSGATEGYEQYF. The chain joins TRBV28 to TRBJ2-7; 9 positions match TRBD2. Losses at the gene ends were 7 bases for V and 4 bases for J; bases not matched to a gene: 11. The CDR3 sequence is 15 residues long. Germline V gene lookup returns CDR1 MDHEN and CDR2 SYDVKM.

The V call is TRBV7-8, the J call TRBJ2-1; TRBD1 agrees at 8 bases. There are 17 residues in the CDR3. Trimming cost V 5 bases and J 5 bases; bases outside gene matches: 14. CDR1 SGHVS and CDR2 FQNEAQ come from the germline V gene. The CDR3 here is CASSKTPGTGRHNEQFF. As DNA, the CDR3 is TGTGCCAGCAGCAAAACTCCCGGGACAGGTCGCCACAATGAGCAGTTCTTC.

The chain recombines TRBV27 with TRBJ2-5; weak D call: TRBD1 (6 bases). The J call may be wrong; the DNA end is better matched by TRBJ2-7. This CDR3 has 13 amino acids. CDR1 is MNHEY, CDR2 SMNVEV, per germline (reference sequence). The CDR3 DNA follows: TGTGCCAGCTGGGGACAAAGCTCCTACGAGCAGTACTTC. Translating gives CASWGQSSYEQYF.

The chain links TRBV6-4 to TRBJ2-1, with TRBD2 identical over 10 bases. The CDR3 has 16 amino acids. Germline V gene data show CDR1 as MRHNA and CDR2 as SNTAGT. V dropped 5 bases and J dropped 6; count of bases not matched to a gene: 10. CDR3 loop: CASSPSASGSPNEQFF. In DNA, the CDR3 is TGTGCCAGCAGTCCGAGTGCTAGCGGGAGCCCCAATGAGCAGTTCTTC.

The genes are TRBV19 and TRBJ1-1, with 9 bases that match TRBD1. The CDR3 is made up of 15 amino acids. Germline CDR1 is LNHDA and CDR2 is SQIVND (reference sequence). The V segment lost 3 bases and the J segment 8 bases; nucleotides outside the gene matches: 10. CDR3 nucleotide sequence: TGTGCCAGTAGTATCGGGGGGGGACAGGGAACCGAAGCTTTCTTT. It specifies CASSIGGGQGTEAFF.

Regarding this clone: A much larger clone lies a single base off, so this may be a read error. The V gene is TRBV28, the J gene TRBJ1-1; no definite D call. The V end lost 6 bases, the J end lost 1 base, and 3 bases lay between the germline ends. CDR3 length equals 11 residues. The germline V gene has CDR1 MDHEN and CDR2 SYDVKM. The chain's CDR3 is CASRKNTEAFF. The DNA of the CDR3 is TGTGCCAGCAGGAAGAACACTGAAGCTTTCTTT.

The sample holds a few counts of this clone. The V call is TRBV7-9, the J call TRBJ1-2; D gene ambiguous. The germline CDR1 and CDR2 sequences are SEHNR and FQNEAQ (reference sequence). The CDR3 covers 12 residues. V was cut by 5 bases and J by 4 bases, with 8 bases left in between. CDR3 nucleotides: TGTGCCAGCAGCCCCGGAGCCTATGGCTACACCTTC. This encodes CASSPGAYGYTF.

A word on this clone: A much bigger clone sits one base away, suggesting this may be a read error. V gene TRBV7-9 combines with J gene TRBJ2-7; 14 nucleotides line up with TRBD2. This CDR3 region has 15 residues. With V trimmed by 3 bases and J by 3 bases, 1 base remained unmatched. Germline loops: CDR1 SEHNR, CDR2 FQNEAQ (reference sequence). The CDR3 DNA reads as TGTGCCAGCAGCTTGGGGACTAGCGGGAGCTACGAGCAGTACTTC. This sequence encodes CASSLGTSGSYEQYF.

This chain joins TRBV7-2 and TRBJ1-1, with TRBD1 as a possible D gene (6 bases). The CDR3 extends over 15 amino acids. Trimming removed 4 bases from V and 1 base from J, with 13 bases in between. From germline, CDR1 is SGHTA and CDR2 FQGNSA. The CDR3 sequence: CASSWGGAKNTEAFF. As DNA, the CDR3 is TGTGCCAGCAGCTGGGGGGGGGCCAAGAACACTGAAGCTTTCTTT.

The count of this clone is one. The chain is built from TRBV4-1 and TRBJ1-2; no clear D gene. Germline values: CDR1 MGHRA, CDR2 YSYEKL. The CDR3 sequence is 14 residues long. Trimming stripped 1 base from V and 3 bases from J, with 9 bases between. The CDR3 protein is CASSQGTEDYGYTF. In DNA, the CDR3 is TGCGCCAGCAGCCAAGGGACGGAAGACTATGGCTACACCTTC.

The rearrangement links TRBV14 to TRBJ2-4, with 9 bases that match TRBD2. Germline CDR1 is SGHDN and CDR2 is FVKESK. This CDR3 region has 16 residues. The trim removed 3 bases at V and 1 base at J, leaving 4 bases unmatched. The CDR3 region is CASSQASGNAKNIQYF. CDR3 DNA: TGTGCCAGCAGCCAGGCTAGCGGGAACGCCAAAAACATTCAGTACTTC.

The rearrangement links TRBV5-1 to TRBJ2-2; 10 nucleotides align to TRBD2. V lost 4 bases and J lost 5; bases outside the gene matches: 2. Germline loops: CDR1 SGHRS, CDR2 YFSETQ. The CDR3 length is 14 residues. The CDR3 DNA sequence: TGCGCCAGCAGCCTAGCGGGAGAAACCGGGGAGCTGTTTTTT. Protein product: CASSLAGETGELFF.

This rearrangement joins TRBV29-1 to TRBJ2-1; 8 nucleotides match TRBD2. V dropped 5 bases and J dropped 5; count of bases not matched to a gene: 5. This CDR3 region has 13 residues. Germline lookup yields CDR1 SQVTM and CDR2 ANQGSEA. As DNA, the CDR3 is TGCAGCGTTCAAGGACTAGCTGACAATGAGCAGTTCTTC. Residues: CSVQGLADNEQFF.

The chain links TRBV28 to TRBJ1-5; D remains unclear. Trimming took 6 bases from V and 0 from J, leaving 12 bases between them. The CDR3 runs 15 residues. Germline values: CDR1 MDHEN, CDR2 SYDVKM. The CDR3 nucleotides are TGTGCCAGCAGCCCTCAGAGACTTAGCAATCAGCCCCAGCATTTT. It encodes CASSPQRLSNQPQHF.

This clone was recorded a few times. The chain has TRBV7-9 and TRBJ2-7; D could derive from TRBD1 or TRBD2 (5 bases each). This CDR3 is 13 amino acids long. The V end was cut by 2 bases, the J end by 2 bases, with 7 bases between. The germline CDR1 and CDR2 sequences are SEHNR and FQNEAQ (reference sequence). DNA of the CDR3: TGTGCCAGCAGCTTACCGGGACCCTACGAGCAGTACTTC. This translates into CASSLPGPYEQYF.

The chain combines TRBV7-2 with TRBJ1-1; a possible D gene is TRBD1 (5 bases). The ends were cut back, 2 bases at V and 3 bases at J, with 10 bases in the middle. The CDR3 covers 14 residues. Germline V gives CDR1 SGHTA, CDR2 FQGNSA. In nucleotides, the CDR3 is TGTGCCAGCAGCTTACCCGGGGCTTACACTGAAGCTTTCTTT. Encoded protein: CASSLPGAYTEAFF.